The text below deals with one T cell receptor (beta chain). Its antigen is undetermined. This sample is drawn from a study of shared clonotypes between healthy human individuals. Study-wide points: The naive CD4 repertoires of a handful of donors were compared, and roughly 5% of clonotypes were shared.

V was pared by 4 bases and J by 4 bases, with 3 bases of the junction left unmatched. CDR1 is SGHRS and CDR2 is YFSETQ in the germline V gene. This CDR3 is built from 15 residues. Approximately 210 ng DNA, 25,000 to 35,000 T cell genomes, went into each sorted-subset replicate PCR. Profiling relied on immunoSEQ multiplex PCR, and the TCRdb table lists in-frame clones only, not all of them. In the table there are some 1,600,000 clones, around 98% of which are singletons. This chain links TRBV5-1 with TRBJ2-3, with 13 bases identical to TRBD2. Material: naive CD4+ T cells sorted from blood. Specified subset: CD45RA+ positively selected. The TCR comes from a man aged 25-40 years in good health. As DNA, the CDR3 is TGCGCCAGCAGCGTACTAGCGGGAGGGCCAGATACGCAGTATTTT. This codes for CASSVLAGGPDTQYF.